This passage covers 2 T cell receptor beta chains from one sample sequenced in a study of Graves' ophthalmopathy and Graves' hyperthyroidism. Beta-chain TCR CDR3 regions were amplified from RNA transcripts. First-round RT-PCR relied on HTBI primers, and a second-round multiplex PCR came next. TCRdb redid the calling of the multiplex PCR reads with MiXCR, one entry per CDR3 protein. The data hold almost 750,000 distinct CDR3 sequences, with roughly 40% observed a single time. Sequencing was carried out using peripheral blood. Receptors originate from an adult man with Graves' ophthalmopathy.

This clonotype was found a few times. Here the CDR3 DNA reads TGTGCCAGCAGCTCCGCGGACAGGACGAACATTCAGTACTTC. It codes for CASSSADRTNIQYF. The chain has TRBV11-1 and TRBJ2-4; the match to TRBD1 covers 7 bases. Germline V lookup: CDR1 SGHAT, CDR2 FQDESV (reference sequence). V gave up 4 bases and J gave up 7 bases; unmatched junction bases: 7. The CDR3 is made up of 14 amino acids.

Details on this clonotype: This clone may be a read error of a much larger clone one base away. The chain couples TRBV12-3 or TRBV12-4 to TRBJ1-2; tentative D call: TRBD1 (5 bases). The CDR3 covers 14 residues. CDR3 amino acids: CASSTSGLNYGCTF. The CDR3 bases are TGTGCCAGCAGTACCTCGGGACTAAACTATGGCTGCACCTTC.